This T cell receptor (beta chain) stems from a study of CD8+ T cells in alopecia areata listed by TCRdb under 2018. At the level of the whole study: Treated patients were enrolled in an open-label pilot trial of oral tofacitinib at 5 to 10 mg twice daily for moderate-to-severe alopecia areata. Patients stayed on tofacitinib for 6 to 18 months and then had 6 months of follow-up off drug so that delayed response and recurrence could be assessed. High-throughput TCRbeta sequencing was used to examine T cell clonal expansion in alopecia areata in both the C3H/HeJ mouse model and human patients. Scalp tissue and sorted CD4+ and CD8+ peripheral blood T cells from patchy and totalis/universalis alopecia areata patients and from healthy controls were covered by human TCRbeta sequencing. Biopsies were taken from tofacitinib-treated patients at baseline and again at 4 and 24 weeks into treatment, and several of those patients also had a later scalp biopsy. Clonality in the scalp was compared among normal scalp (n=4), patchy alopecia areata scalp (n=8), and alopecia totalis/universalis scalp (n=8). RNA came from the PAXgene miRNA kit for fixed scalp, the miRNeasy kit for PBMCs, and the RNeasy kit for mouse skin. TCRbeta CDR3 regions were amplified by immunoSEQ multiplex PCR using 35 Vbeta forward and 13 Jbeta reverse primers.

Only a few counts were recorded for this clone. The target of this receptor is not known. Base qualities are not recorded, but no much larger clone differs from it by a single base. This sample's time point label indicates: baseline before oral tofacitinib. Lesional scalp punch biopsies and peripheral blood were obtained from alopecia areata patients. After PBMCs were isolated by density centrifugation and stained for CD3, CD4 and CD8, a FACSAria was used to sort CD4+ and CD8+ T cells. The paper as a whole reports these results and caveats: Compared with normal scalp, lesional scalp had higher clonality and more expanded CD8+ clones, particularly in alopecia totalis/universalis, a pattern that suggests antigenic drive. Resident alphabeta T cells in normal human skin are also sequenced, complicating scalp TCR repertoire analysis, unlike mouse skin dominated by gammadelta T cells. Compared with mice, TCR sequences shared between patients were less clear, possibly partly because of HLA diversity across the patient population.

Receptor amplification or capture employed the immunoSEQ multiplex PCR assay. For TCR sequencing, RNA was extracted from every sample and reverse transcribed into cDNA to serve as template. First-strand cDNA was synthesized with SuperScript III using a 2:1 mix of oligo-dT and random hexamers. Amplification bias was assessed with a synthetic immune receptor repertoire, and residual bias was removed computationally. In the authors' own workflow: Raw reads were preprocessed to remove errors, and CDR3 was defined by IMGT conventions from the conserved cysteine to phenylalanine. Clonality was computed as 1 minus the Shannon entropy, with the entropy normalized by log2 of the number of productive unique TCRs. Whether scalp clones were CD4 or CD8 was inferred by matching scalp TCRbeta sequences against CD4 and CD8 repertoires sorted from blood. TCRdb carries this immuneACCESS record with in-frame sequences only. Its versions omit some clonotypes, under half of them owing to an unresolved V gene in the studies checked, with the rest unexplained. V and J calls and clone size are those listed in that table; D and trimming were worked out from the DNA. The sample contains roughly 130,000 clones, roughly 58% of them found a single time. The top ten clonotypes cover 4.5% of the sample.

From a lookup of the germline V gene, CDR1 and CDR2 are SQVTM and ANQGSEA. Counted from cysteine to phenylalanine, this CDR3 has 11 amino acids. The only DNA kept is the CDR3, 33 bases in frame from the first base. At the junction V is shortened by 3 bases and J by 8 bases, with 10 bases in between. The chain is made from TRBV29-1 and TRBJ1-1, with no confident D gene call. This TCR came from a human donor with alopecia areata. The sequencing used CD4+ T cells sorted from blood, collected at week 0. The CDR3 region: CSVDEVAEAFF. The nucleotide sequence reads as follows: TGCAGCGTTGACGAGGTCGCGGAAGCTTTCTTT.